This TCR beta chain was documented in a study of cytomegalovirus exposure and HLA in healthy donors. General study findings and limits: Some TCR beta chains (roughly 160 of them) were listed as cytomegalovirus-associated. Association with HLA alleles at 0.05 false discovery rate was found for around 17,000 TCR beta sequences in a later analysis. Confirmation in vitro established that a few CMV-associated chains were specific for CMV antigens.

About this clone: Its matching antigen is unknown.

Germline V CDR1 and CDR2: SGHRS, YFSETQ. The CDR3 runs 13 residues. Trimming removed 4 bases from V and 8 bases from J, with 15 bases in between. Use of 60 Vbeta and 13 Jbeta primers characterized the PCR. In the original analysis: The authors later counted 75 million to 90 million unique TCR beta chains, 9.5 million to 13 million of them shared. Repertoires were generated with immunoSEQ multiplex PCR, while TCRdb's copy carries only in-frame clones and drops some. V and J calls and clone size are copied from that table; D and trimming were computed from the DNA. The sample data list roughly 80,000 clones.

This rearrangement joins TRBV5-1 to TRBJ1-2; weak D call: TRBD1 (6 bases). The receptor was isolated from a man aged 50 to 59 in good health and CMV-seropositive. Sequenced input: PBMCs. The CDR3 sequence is CASSTSPRGGYTF. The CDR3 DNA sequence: TGCGCCAGCAGCACCAGCCCTAGGGGGGGCTACACCTTC.